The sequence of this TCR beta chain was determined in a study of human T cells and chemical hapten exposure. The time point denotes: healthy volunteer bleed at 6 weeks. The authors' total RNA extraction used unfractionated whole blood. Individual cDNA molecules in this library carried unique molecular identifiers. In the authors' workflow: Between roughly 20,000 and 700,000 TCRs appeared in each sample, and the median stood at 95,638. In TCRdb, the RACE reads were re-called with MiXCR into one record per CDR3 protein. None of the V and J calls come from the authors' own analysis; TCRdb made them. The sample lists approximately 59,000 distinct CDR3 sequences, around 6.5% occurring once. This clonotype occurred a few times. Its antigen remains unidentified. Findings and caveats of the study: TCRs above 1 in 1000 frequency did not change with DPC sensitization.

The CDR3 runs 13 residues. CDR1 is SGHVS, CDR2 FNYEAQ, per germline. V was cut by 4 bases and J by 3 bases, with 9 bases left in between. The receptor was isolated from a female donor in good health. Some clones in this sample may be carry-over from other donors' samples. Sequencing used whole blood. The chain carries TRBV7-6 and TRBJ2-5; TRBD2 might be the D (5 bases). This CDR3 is CASSWTLEETQYF. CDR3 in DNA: TGTGCCAGCAGCTGGACTCTAGAAGAGACCCAGTACTTC.